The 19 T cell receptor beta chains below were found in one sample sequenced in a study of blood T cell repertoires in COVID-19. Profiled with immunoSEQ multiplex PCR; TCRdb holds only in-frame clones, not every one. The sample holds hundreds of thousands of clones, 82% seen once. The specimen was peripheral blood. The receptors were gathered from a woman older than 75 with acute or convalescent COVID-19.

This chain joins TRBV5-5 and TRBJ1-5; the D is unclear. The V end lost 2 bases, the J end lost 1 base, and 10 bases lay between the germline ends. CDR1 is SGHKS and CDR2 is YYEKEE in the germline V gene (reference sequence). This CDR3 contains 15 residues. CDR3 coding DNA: TGTGCCAGCAGCTTATCACAGATGAGCAATCAGCCCCAGCATTTT. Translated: CASSLSQMSNQPQHF. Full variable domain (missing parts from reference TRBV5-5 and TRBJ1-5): DAGVTQSPTHLIKTRGQQVTLRCSPISGHKSVSWYQQVLGQGPQFIFQYYEKEERGRGNFPDRFSARQFPNYSSELNVNALLLGDSALYLCASSLSQMSNQPQHFGDGTRLSIL.

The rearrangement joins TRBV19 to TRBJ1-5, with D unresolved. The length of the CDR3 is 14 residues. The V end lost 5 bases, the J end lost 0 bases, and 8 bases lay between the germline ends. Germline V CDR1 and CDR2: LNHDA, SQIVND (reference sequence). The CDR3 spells CASSAVYSNQPQHF. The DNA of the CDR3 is TGTGCCAGTAGTGCCGTCTATAGCAATCAGCCCCAGCATTTT.

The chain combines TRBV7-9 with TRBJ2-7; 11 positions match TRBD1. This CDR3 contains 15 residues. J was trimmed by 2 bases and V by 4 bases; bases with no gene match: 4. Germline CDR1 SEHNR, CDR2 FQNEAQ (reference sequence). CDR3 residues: CASSSGTGGTYEQYF. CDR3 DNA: TGTGCCAGCAGCTCTGGGACAGGGGGGACCTACGAGCAGTACTTC.

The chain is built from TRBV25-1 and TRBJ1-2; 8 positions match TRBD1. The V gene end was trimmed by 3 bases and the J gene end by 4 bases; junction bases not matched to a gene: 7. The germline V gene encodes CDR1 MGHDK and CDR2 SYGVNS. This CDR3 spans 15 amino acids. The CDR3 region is CASSDPDRGLYGYTF. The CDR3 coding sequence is TGTGCCAGCAGTGACCCCGACAGGGGCCTCTATGGCTACACCTTC.

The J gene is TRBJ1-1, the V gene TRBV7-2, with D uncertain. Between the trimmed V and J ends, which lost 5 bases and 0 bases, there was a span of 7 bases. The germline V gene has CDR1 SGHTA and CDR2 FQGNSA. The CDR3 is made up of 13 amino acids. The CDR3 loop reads CASSEAVNTEAFF. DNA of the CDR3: TGTGCCAGCAGCGAGGCGGTGAACACTGAAGCTTTCTTT.

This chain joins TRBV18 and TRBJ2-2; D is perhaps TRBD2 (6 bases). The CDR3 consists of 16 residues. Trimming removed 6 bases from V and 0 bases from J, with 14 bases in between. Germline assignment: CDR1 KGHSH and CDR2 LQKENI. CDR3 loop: CASSQTGGANTGELFF. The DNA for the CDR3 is TGTGCCAGCTCCCAAACCGGGGGTGCGAACACCGGGGAGCTGTTTTTT.

CDR3 residues: CASSEDTGMNTEAFF. CDR3 bases: TGTGCCAGCAGTGAAGATACAGGGATGAACACTGAAGCTTTCTTT. The V and J genes are TRBV6-1 and TRBJ1-1; a possible D gene is TRBD1 (6 bases). The CDR3 length is 15 residues. Germline CDR1 MNHNS, CDR2 SASEGT. V lost 1 base and J 0 bases, leaving 9 bases between the germline ends.

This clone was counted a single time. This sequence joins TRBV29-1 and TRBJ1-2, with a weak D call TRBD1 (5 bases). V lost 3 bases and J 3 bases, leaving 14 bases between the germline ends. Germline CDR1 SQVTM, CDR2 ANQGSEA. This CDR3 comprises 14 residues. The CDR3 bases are TGCAGCGTTGACCGCACAGGTGTAGACTATGGCTACACCTTC. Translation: CSVDRTGVDYGYTF.

The CDR3 spells CASSLETGPYGYTF. DNA of the CDR3: TGTGCCAGCAGCTTAGAGACAGGGCCCTATGGCTACACCTTC. The chain combines TRBV11-2 with TRBJ1-2, with 7 bases matching TRBD1. The CDR3 spans 14 residues. Germline lookup yields CDR1 SGHAT and CDR2 FQNNGV. V lost 0 bases, J lost 4 bases, and 2 bases stayed unmatched.

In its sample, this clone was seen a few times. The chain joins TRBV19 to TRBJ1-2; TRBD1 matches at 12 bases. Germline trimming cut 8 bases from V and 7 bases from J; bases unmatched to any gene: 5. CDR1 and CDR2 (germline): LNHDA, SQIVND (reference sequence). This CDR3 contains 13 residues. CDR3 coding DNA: TGTGCCAGTGGGACAGGGGGCGCGGCTGGCTACACCTTC. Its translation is CASGTGGAAGYTF.

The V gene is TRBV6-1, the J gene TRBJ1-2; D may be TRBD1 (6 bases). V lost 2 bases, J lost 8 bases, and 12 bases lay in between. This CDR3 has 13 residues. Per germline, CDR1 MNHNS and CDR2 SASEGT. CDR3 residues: CASSETGIDGYTF. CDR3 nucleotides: TGTGCCAGCAGTGAAACAGGGATCGACGGCTACACCTTC.

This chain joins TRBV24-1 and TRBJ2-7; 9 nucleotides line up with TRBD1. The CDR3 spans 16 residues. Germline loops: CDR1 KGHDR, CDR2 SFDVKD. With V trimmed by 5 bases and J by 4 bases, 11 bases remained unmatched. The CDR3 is CATSASTGTGYYEQYF. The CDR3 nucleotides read TGTGCCACCAGTGCCTCGACCGGGACAGGGTATTACGAGCAGTACTTC.

In nucleotides, the CDR3 is TGTGCCAGCACGGGGCAGGGGGCGAACTATGGCTACACCTTC. Amino acids: CASTGQGANYGYTF. This rearrangement joins TRBV2 to TRBJ1-2; 8 bases align to TRBD1. With 7 bases clipped from V and 2 bases from J, the junction kept 6 bases outside the gene matches. Per germline, CDR1 SNHLY and CDR2 FYNNEI. The CDR3 spans 14 residues.

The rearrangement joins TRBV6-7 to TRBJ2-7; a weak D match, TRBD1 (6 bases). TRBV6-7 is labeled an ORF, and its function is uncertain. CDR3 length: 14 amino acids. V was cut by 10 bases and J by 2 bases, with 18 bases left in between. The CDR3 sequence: CAIRNLQGTYEQYF. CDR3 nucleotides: TGTGCCATCCGGAACCTACAGGGAACCTACGAGCAGTACTTC.

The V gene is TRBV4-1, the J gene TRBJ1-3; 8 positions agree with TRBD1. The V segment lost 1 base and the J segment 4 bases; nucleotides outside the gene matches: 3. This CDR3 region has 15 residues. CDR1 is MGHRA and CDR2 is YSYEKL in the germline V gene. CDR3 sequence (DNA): TGCGCCAGCAGCCAAGCGACAGGGGCAGGAAACACCATATATTTT. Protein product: CASSQATGAGNTIYF.

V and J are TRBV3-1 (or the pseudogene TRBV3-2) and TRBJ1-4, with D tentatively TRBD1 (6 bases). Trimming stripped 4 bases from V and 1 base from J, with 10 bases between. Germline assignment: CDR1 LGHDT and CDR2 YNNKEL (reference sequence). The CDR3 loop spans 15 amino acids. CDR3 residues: CASSPWTETNEKLFF. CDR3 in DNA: TGTGCCAGCAGCCCCTGGACAGAAACTAATGAAAAACTGTTTTTT.

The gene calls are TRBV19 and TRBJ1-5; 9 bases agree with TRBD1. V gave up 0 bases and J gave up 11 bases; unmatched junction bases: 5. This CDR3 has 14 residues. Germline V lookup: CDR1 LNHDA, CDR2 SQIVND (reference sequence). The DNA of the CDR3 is TGTGCCAGTAGTATAGATGGACAGGGGAGGACCCAGCATTTT. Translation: CASSIDGQGRTQHF.

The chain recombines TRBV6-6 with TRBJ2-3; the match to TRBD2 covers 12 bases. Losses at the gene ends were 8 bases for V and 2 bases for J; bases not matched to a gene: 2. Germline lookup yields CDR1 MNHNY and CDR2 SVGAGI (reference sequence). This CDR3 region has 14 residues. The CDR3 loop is CASSSGGATDTQYF. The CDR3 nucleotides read TGTGCCAGCTCTAGCGGGGGGGCCACAGATACGCAGTATTTT.

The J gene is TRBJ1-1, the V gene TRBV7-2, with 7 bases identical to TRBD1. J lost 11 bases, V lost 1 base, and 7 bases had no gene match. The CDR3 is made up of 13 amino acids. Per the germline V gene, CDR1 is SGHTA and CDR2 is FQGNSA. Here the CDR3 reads CASSLGTGRRAFF. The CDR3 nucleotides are TGTGCCAGCAGCTTAGGGACAGGCCGTCGGGCTTTCTTT.